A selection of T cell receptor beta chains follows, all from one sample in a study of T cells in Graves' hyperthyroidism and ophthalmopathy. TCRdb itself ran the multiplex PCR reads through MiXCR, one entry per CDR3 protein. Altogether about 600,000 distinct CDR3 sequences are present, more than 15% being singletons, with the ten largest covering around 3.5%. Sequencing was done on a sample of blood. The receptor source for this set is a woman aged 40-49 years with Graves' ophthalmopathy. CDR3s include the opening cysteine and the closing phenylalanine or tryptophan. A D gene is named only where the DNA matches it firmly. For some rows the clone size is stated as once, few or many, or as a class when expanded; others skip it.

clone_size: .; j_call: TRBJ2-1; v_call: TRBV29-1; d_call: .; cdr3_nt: TGCAGCGTTTCGGGACAGGGGATTCTAGCGGGACCCAATGAGCAGTTCTTC; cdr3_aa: CSVSGQGILAGPNEQFF
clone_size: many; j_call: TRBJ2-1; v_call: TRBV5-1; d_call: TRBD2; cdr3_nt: TGCGCCAGCGGCTCTAGCGGGAGCAATGAGCAGTTCTTC; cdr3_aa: CASGSSGSNEQFF
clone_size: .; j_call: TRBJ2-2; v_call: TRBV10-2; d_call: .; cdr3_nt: TGCGCCAGCAGTGAAGGGTCCGGGGAGCTGTTTTTT; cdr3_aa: CASSEGSGELFF
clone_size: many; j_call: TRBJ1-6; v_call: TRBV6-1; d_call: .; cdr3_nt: TGTGCCAGCAGTTATTTCAAGGGGTCGGCGACCCTCCACTTT; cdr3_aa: CASSYFKGSATLHF
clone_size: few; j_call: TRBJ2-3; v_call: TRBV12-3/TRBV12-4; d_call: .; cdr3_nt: TGTGCCAGCAGTTTAGTTGGAGGACCAGATACGCAGTATTTT; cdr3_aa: CASSLVGGPDTQYF
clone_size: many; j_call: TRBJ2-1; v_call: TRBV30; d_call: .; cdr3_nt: TGTGCCTGGAGTGTATTTGGGGACAATGAGCAGTTCTTC; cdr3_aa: CAWSVFGDNEQFF
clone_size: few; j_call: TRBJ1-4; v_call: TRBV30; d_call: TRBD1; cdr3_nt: TGTGCCTGCCCCGGTGGCAGGGGGGGTGAAAAACTGTTTTTT; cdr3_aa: CACPGGRGGEKLFF
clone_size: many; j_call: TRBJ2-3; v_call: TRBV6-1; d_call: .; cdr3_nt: TGTGCCAGCAGTGACGGAGCGCAGGGCACAGATACGCAGTATTTT; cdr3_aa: CASSDGAQGTDTQYF
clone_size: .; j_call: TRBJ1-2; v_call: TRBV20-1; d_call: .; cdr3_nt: TGCAGTGCTTCGGACGGGATTTACTATGGCTACACCTTC; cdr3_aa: CSASDGIYYGYTF
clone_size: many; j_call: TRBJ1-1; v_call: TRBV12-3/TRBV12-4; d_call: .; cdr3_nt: TGTGCCAGCAGTTCTGAGGGGGGAATGAACACTGAAGCTTTCTTT; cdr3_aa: CASSSEGGMNTEAFF
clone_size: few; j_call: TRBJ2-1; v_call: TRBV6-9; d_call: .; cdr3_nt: TGTGCCAGCAGTTATTTTAGCGGTAATGAGCAGTTCTTC; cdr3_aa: CASSYFSGNEQFF
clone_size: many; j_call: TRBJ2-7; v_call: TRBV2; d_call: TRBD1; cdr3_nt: TGTGCCAGCAGTGCTATGGACAGGAGTAATACCTACGAGCAGTACTTC; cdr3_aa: CASSAMDRSNTYEQYF
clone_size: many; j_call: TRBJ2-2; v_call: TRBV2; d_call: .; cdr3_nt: TGTGCCAGCAGCGTTCCAGGGAGGTCGAACACCGGGGAGCTGTTTTTT; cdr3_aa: CASSVPGRSNTGELFF
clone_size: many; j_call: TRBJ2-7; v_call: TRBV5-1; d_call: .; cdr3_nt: TGCGCCAGCAGCCCCGGGGAGACCCTTCGAGAGCAGTACTTC; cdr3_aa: CASSPGETLREQYF
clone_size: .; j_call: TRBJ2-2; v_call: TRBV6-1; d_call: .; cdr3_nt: TGTGCCAGCAGGCGGGCCGGTAACACCGGGGAGCTGTTTTTT; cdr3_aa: CASRRAGNTGELFF
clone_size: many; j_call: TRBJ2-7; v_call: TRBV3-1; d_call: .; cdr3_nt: TGTGCCAGCAGCCCAAGCATGCAGCCGGGCAAAGGCGAGCAGTACTTC; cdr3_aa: CASSPSMQPGKGEQYF
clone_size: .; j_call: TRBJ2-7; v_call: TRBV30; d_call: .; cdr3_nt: TGTGCCTGGAGTGCATGGGGGCCGGGCTACGAGCAGTACTTC; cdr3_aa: CAWSAWGPGYEQYF
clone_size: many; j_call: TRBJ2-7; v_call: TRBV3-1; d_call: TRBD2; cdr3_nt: TGTGCCAGCAGCCAGGGACTAGCGGGAACAAGCTCCTACGAGCAGTACTTC; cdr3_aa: CASSQGLAGTSSYEQYF
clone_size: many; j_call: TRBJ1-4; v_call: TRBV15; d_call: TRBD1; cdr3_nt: TGTGCCACCAGCACAGACCGGGACAGTGTTCCTCTCCATGAAAAACTGTTTTTT; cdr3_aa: CATSTDRDSVPLHEKLFF
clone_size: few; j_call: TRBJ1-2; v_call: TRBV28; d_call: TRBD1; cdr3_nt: TGTGCCAGTACAACGCCGGGACAGGGGAATCACTATGGCTACACCTTC; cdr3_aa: CASTTPGQGNHYGYTF
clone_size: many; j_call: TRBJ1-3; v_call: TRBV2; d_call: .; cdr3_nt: TGTGCCAGCTCGACAGGAGTTGGAAACACCATATATTTT; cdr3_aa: CASSTGVGNTIYF
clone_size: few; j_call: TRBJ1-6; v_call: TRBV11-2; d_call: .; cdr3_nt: TGTGCCAGCAGCTTAAATCCTCCCGGGGATAATTCACCCCTCCACTTT; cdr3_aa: CASSLNPPGDNSPLHF
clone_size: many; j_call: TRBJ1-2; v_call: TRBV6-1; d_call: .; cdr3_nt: TGTGCCAGCAGTTGGGCGGTGGTGATGAGCGGCTACACCTTC; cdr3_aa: CASSWAVVMSGYTF
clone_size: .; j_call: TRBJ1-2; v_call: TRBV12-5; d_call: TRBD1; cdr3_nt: TGTGCTAGTGGTTTGGTACCAGGGGACAGATTTAACTATGGCTACACCTTC; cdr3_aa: CASGLVPGDRFNYGYTF
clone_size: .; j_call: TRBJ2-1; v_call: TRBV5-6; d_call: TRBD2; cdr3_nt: TGTGCCAGCAGCTCTCCCAGCGGGAGTAATAATGAGCAGTTCTTC; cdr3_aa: CASSSPSGSNNEQFF
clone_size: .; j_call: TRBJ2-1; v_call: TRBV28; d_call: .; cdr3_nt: TGTGCCAGCAGTTTACGAGGGGCGGGGTACAATGAGCAGTTCTTC; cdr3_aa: CASSLRGAGYNEQFF
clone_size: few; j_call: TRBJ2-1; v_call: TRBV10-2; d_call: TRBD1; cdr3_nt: TGCGCCAGCAGTGAGACAGGGGGCGGCTACAATGAGCAGTTCTTC; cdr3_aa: CASSETGGGYNEQFF
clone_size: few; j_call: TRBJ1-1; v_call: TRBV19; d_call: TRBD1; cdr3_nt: TGTGCCAGTAGTATGGACAGGAGGAACACTGAAGCTTTCTTT; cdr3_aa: CASSMDRRNTEAFF
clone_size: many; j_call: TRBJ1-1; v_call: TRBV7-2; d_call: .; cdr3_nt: TGTGCCAGCAGCTTGGTCGGGTGGAACACTGAAGCTTTCTTT; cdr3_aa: CASSLVGWNTEAFF
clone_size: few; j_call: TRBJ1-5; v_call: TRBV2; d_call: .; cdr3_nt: TGTGCCAGCAGTGAACAGGGTTGGAATCAGCCCCAGCATTTT; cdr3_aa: CASSEQGWNQPQHF
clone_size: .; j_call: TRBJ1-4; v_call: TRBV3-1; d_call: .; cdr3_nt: TGTGCCAGCAGCCAAGTTATTGGAGGAGGCGGGAATGAAAAACTGTTTTTT; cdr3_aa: CASSQVIGGGGNEKLFF
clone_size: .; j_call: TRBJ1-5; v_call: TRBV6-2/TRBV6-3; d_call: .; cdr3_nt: TGTGCCAGCAGTTACTCGATGCCTGGCGGGAATAGCAATCAGCCCCAGCATTTT; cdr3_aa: CASSYSMPGGNSNQPQHF
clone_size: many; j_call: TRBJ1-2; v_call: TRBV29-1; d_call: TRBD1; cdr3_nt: TGCAGCGCATACAGGGGGAGCGAGGGCTACACCTTC; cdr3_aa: CSAYRGSEGYTF
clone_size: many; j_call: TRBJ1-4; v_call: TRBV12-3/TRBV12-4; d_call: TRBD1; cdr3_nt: TGTGCCAGCAGTCCATCCCAGGGGGTACTAGGTGAAAAACTGTTTTTT; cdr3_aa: CASSPSQGVLGEKLFF
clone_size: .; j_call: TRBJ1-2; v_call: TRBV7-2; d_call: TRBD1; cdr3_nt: TGTGCCAGCAGCTTAGCGCGGACAGGCCTCTATGGCTACACCTTC; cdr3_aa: CASSLARTGLYGYTF
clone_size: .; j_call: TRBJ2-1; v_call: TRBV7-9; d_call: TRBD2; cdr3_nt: TGTGCCAGCAGCTTAGCGGTAGCGGGAGAGCGTAATGAGCAGTTCTTC; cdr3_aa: CASSLAVAGERNEQFF
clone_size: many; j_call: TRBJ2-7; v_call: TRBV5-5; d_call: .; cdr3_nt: TGTGCCAGCAGCTTGGGCGGGGTCGGATCCTACGAGCAGTACTTC; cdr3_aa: CASSLGGVGSYEQYF
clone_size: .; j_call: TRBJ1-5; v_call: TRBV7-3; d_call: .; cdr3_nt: TGTGCCAGCAGCTTGATCCGCCGGGACAGCAATCAGCCCCAGCATTTT; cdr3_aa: CASSLIRRDSNQPQHF
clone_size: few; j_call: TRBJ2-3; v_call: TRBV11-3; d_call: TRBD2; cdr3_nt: TGTGCCAGCAGCACACAAGCGGGAGGGAGAGATACGCAGTATTTT; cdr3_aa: CASSTQAGGRDTQYF
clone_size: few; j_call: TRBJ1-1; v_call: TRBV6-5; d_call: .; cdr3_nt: TGTGCCAGCCAGGCAGAGAACACTGAAGCTTTCTTT; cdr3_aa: CASQAENTEAFF
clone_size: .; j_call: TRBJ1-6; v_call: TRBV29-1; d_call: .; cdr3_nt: TGCAGCGTTGGGGCAGATTATAATTCACCCCTCCACTTT; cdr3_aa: CSVGADYNSPLHF
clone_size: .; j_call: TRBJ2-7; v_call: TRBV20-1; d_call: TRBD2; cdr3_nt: TGCAGTGGACAAAGCGGGAGTGACGACGAGCAGTACTTC; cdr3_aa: CSGQSGSDDEQYF
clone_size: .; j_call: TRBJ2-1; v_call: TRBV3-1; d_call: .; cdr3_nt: TGTGCCAGCAGCCAAATCGGGGGGCTCAGCTCCTACAATGAGCAGTTCTTC; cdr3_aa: CASSQIGGLSSYNEQFF
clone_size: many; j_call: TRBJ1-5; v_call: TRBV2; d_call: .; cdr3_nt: TGTGCCAGCACTTTTACCGAAGGAAATCAGCCCCAGCATTTT; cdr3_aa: CASTFTEGNQPQHF
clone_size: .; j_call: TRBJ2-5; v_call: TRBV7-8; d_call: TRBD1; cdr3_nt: TGTGCCAGCAGCTCGAACCAGGGGGCTGAAGAGACCCAGTACTTC; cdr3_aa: CASSSNQGAEETQYF
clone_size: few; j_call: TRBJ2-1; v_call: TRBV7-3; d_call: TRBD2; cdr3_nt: TGTGCCAGCAGCATACTAGCGGGCTCCTACAATGAGCAGTTCTTC; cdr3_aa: CASSILAGSYNEQFF
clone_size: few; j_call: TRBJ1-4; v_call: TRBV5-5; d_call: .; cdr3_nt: TGTGCCAGCAGCTACCCAGGGGCGCGGGGCGAAAAACTGTTTTTT; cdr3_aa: CASSYPGARGEKLFF
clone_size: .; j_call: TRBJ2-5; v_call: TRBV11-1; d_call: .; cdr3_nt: TGTGCCAGCAGCCATCCCTCTAAGTCCCTACAAGAGACCCAGTACTTC; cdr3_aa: CASSHPSKSLQETQYF
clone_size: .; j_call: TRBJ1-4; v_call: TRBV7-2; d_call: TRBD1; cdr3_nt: TGTGTCAGCAGCGGTGGGGGGACAGGGGGGGAAAAACTGTTTTTT; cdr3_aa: CVSSGGGTGGEKLFF
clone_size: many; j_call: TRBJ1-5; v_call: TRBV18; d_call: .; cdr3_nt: TGTGCCAGCTCCCCCACCGGGGCGGGTAGGAGCAATCAGCCCCAGCATTTT; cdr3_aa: CASSPTGAGRSNQPQHF
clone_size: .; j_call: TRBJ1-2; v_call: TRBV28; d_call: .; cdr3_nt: TGTGCCAGCACAGGGTTCTATGGCTACACCTTC; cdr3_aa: CASTGFYGYTF
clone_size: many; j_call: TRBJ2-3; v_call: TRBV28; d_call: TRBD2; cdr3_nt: TGTGCCAGCAGTTCCAGACTAGCGGGACGAGATACGCAGTATTTT; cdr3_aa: CASSSRLAGRDTQYF
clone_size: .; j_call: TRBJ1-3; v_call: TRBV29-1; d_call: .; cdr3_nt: TGCAGCGTTGTAAACGGGGCTGGAAACACCATATATTTT; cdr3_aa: CSVVNGAGNTIYF
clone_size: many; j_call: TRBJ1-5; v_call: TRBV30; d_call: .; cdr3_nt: TGTGCCTGGAGCCAAGGACCGAGCAATCAGCCCCAGCATTTT; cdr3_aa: CAWSQGPSNQPQHF